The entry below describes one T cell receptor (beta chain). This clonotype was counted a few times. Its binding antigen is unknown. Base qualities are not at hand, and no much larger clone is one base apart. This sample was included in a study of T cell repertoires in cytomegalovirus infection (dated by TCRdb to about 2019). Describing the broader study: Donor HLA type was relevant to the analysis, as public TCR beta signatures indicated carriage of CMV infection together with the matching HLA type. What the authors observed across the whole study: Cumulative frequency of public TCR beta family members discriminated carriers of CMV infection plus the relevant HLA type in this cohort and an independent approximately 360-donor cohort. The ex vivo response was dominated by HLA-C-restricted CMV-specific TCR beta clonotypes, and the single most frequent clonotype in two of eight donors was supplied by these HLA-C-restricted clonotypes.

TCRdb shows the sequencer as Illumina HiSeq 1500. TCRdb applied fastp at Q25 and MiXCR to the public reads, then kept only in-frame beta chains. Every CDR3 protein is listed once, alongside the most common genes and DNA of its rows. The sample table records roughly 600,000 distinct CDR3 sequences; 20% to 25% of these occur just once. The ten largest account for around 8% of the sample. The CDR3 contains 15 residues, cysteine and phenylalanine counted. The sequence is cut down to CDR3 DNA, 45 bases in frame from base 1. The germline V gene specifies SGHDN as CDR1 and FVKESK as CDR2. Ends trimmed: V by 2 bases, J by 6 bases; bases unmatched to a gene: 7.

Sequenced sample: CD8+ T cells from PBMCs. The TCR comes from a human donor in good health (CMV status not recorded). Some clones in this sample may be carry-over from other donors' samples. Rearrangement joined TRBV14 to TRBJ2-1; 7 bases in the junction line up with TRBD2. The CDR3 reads CASSQWGGYLNEQFF. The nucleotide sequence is TGTGCCAGCAGCCAATGGGGAGGGTATCTCAATGAGCAGTTCTTC.